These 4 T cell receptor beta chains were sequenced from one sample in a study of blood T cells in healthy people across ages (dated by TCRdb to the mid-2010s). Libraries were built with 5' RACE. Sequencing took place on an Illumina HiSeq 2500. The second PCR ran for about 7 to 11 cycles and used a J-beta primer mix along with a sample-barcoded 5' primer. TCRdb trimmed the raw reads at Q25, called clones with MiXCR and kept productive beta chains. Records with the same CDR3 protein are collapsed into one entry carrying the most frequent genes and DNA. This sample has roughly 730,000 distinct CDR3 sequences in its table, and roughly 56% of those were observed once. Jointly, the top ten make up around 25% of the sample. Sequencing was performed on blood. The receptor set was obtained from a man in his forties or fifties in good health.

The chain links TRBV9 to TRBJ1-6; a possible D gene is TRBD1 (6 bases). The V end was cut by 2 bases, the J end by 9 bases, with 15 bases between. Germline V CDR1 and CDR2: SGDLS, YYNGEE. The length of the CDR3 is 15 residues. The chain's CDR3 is CASSVKTGPTSPLHF. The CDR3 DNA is TGTGCCAGCAGCGTTAAGACAGGACCCACTTCACCCCTCCACTTT.

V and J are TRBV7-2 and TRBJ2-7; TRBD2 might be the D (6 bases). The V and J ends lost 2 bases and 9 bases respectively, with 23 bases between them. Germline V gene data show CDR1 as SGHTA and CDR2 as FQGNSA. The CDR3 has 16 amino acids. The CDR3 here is CASSLSVGLTTMMQYF. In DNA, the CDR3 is TGTGCCAGCAGCTTAAGCGTGGGACTCACAACAATGATGCAGTACTTC.

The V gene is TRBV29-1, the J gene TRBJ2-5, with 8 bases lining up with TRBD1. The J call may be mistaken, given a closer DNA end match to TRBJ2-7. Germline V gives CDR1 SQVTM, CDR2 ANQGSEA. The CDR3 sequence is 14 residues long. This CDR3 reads CSARTGGDNYEQYF. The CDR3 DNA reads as TGCAGCGCTAGAACAGGGGGAGACAACTACGAGCAGTACTTC.

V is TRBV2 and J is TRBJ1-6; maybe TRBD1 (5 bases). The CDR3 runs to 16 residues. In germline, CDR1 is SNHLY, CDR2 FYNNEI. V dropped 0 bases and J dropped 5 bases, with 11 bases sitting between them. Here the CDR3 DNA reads TGTGCCAGCAGTGAAGCTCAGGGATGGGATAATTCACCCCTCCACTTT. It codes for CASSEAQGWDNSPLHF.